This T cell receptor (beta chain) was sequenced during a study of low-dose radiotherapy and immunotherapy resistance in tumors. At the level of the study: Every 2 weeks, cohort 1 got 0.5 Gy, reaching 6.5 Gy to the planning target volume.

Primers targeting TRAV and TRBV primed first-strand cDNA, covering alpha and beta chains. With a V-primer adapter and a constant-region primer, TCRs were amplified for roughly 20 PCR cycles. The isolated mRNA underwent amplification through in vitro transcription. From the reads, TCRdb called clonotypes with MiXCR, one entry per CDR3 protein. The sample contains fewer than 95,000 distinct CDR3 sequences, just under 9.5% of which appear only once. The CDR3 sequence is 14 residues long. Trimming removed 6 bases at V and 2 bases at J, with 14 bases between. Germline V gene lookup returns CDR1 MNHEY and CDR2 SMNVEV (reference sequence). Stated time point: before trial treatment. The donors' regimen was nivolumab, ipilimumab, aspirin, low-dose cyclophosphamide and low-dose radiotherapy.

This clonotype originated in a male donor with prostate cancer. The specimen was PBMCs, collected before treatment. This chain uses TRBV27 with TRBJ2-7, with a possible D match to TRBD2 (5 bases). The CDR3 nucleotides read TGTGCCAGCAGCCGGGGTGGGAACCCCTACGAGCAGTACTTC. As protein: CASSRGGNPYEQYF.